The 10 T cell receptor beta chains reported below all come from one sample, sequenced in a study of T cell responses to AZD1222 COVID-19 vaccine. Generated by immunoSEQ multiplex PCR, the TCRdb table keeps only in-frame clones and is missing some. The repertoire consists of under 200,000 clones, with around nine tenths occurring once and the leading ten covering 26%. Sequencing was performed on peripheral blood, taken 28 days after the second AZD1222 dose. The receptors shown here come from an adult who received the AZD1222 COVID-19 vaccine.

V and J are TRBV11-2 and TRBJ2-1; TRBD2 agrees at 16 bases. Germline assignment: CDR1 SGHAT and CDR2 FQNNGV. The CDR3 totals 16 residues. The V segment lost 4 bases and the J segment 9 bases; nucleotides outside the gene matches: 6. The CDR3 spells CASSWTGTSGRGEQFF. CDR3 DNA sequence: TGTGCCAGCAGCTGGACCGGGACTAGCGGGAGGGGTGAGCAGTTCTTC. The full variable domain, completed using reference TRBV11-2 and TRBJ2-1, is EAGVAQSPRYKIIEKRQSVAFWCNPISGHATLYWYQQILGQGPKLLIQFQNNGVVDDSQLPKDRFSAERLKGVDSTLKIQPAKLEDSAVYLCASSWTGTSGRGEQFFGPGTRLTVL.

The chain recombines TRBV10-3 with TRBJ2-3; 7 bases agree with TRBD1. Per the germline V gene, CDR1 is ENHRY and CDR2 is SYGVKD. The CDR3 has 14 amino acids. J was trimmed by 0 bases and V by 7 bases; bases with no gene match: 4. For the CDR3, the DNA is TGTGCCATCATGGACAGGAAAAGCACAGATACGCAGTATTTT. Protein sequence: CAIMDRKSTDTQYF.

The CDR3, as DNA: TGCGCCAGCAGATACGGGGAGTCCTCCTACGAGCAGTACTTC. As protein: CASRYGESSYEQYF. V and J are TRBV5-1 and TRBJ2-7; tentatively, D is TRBD2 (5 bases). The CDR3 totals 14 residues. Deletions cut 5 bases from V and 0 bases from J, with 12 bases between. CDR1 SGHRS and CDR2 YFSETQ come from the germline V gene.

The chain combines TRBV28 with TRBJ2-7; 7 bases fit TRBD1. Germline values: CDR1 MDHEN, CDR2 SYDVKM. This CDR3 has 12 residues. V lost 4 bases and J lost 3; bases outside the gene matches: 0. CDR3 nucleotide sequence: TGTGCCAGCAGTTCAGGGGGCTACGAGCAGTACTTC. This sequence encodes CASSSGGYEQYF.

This clone has a handful of counts. This chain joins TRBV19 and TRBJ2-1, with 8 bases aligning to TRBD1. CDR3 length: 15 amino acids. V was clipped by 10 bases and J by 0 bases; unmatched bases: 8. Per germline, CDR1 LNHDA and CDR2 SQIVND (reference sequence). The DNA of the CDR3 is TGTGCCACTAGGACAGGGCCAAGCTCCTACAATGAGCAGTTCTTC. Translated, it gives CATRTGPSSYNEQFF.

The rearrangement joins TRBV10-3 to TRBJ1-1; 7 nucleotides match TRBD1. The germline gives CDR1 ENHRY, CDR2 SYGVKD. This CDR3 contains 16 residues. After removal of 5 bases from V and 4 bases from J, the junction contained 13 bases not matched to a gene. The CDR3 region has the DNA TGTGCCATCAGTAATCAGGGGGGGGTAGGTGTCACTGAAGCTTTCTTT. Residues: CAISNQGGVGVTEAFF.

The chain is built from TRBV4-2 and TRBJ2-7; 13 bases align to TRBD2. The CDR3 is 19 amino acids. V shed 1 base, J shed 2 bases, and the junction held 11 bases outside the gene matches. From germline, CDR1 is LGHNA and CDR2 YNFKEQ. Here the CDR3 DNA reads TGTGCCAGCAGCCAAGGCTGGGGGGGGACTAGCGGGACCACCTACGAGCAGTACTTC. As protein: CASSQGWGGTSGTTYEQYF.

The chain links TRBV18 to TRBJ1-6, with 10 bases that match TRBD1. J gave up 8 bases and V 3 bases, and 4 bases lay outside the gene matches. CDR1 is KGHSH, CDR2 LQKENI, per germline. There are 15 residues in the CDR3. The CDR3 coding sequence is TGTGCCAGCTCACCTTTAGGGACAGGGGATTCACCCCTCCACTTT. Protein product: CASSPLGTGDSPLHF. The full variable domain, its missing parts supplied by reference TRBV18 and TRBJ1-6, is NAGVMQNPRHLVRRRGQEARLRCSPMKGHSHVYWYRQLPEEGLKFMVYLQKENIIDESGMPKERFSAEFPKEGPSILRIQQVVRGDSAAYFCASSPLGTGDSPLHFGNGTRLTVT.

The rearrangement joins TRBV24-1 to TRBJ1-5; D is uncertain. V lost 4 bases and J 3 bases, leaving 6 bases between the germline ends. Germline loops: CDR1 KGHDR, CDR2 SFDVKD. The CDR3 spans 13 residues. The CDR3 here is CATSDQNNQPQHF. In DNA form, the CDR3 reads TGTGCCACCAGTGACCAAAACAATCAGCCCCAGCATTTT.

The chain couples TRBV4-2 to TRBJ2-7; TRBD2 aligns across 10 bases. V dropped 1 base and J dropped 1; count of bases not matched to a gene: 1. The CDR3 extends over 15 amino acids. Germline CDR1 and CDR2: LGHNA and YNFKEQ. CDR3 sequence: CASSQALAGSYEQYF. The CDR3 DNA follows: TGTGCCAGCAGCCAAGCACTAGCGGGATCCTACGAGCAGTACTTC.